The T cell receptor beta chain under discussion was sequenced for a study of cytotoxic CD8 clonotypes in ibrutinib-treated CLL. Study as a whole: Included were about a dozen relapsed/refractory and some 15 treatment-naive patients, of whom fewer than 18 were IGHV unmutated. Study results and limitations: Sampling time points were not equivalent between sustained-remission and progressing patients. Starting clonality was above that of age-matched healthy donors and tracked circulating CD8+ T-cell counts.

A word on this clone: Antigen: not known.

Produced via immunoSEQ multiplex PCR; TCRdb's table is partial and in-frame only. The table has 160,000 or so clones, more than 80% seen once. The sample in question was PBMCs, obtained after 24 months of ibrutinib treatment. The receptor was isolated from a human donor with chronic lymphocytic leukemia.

CDR3 nucleotide sequence: TGCGCCAGCAGCCAAGATGGGGAGAGGACATTCTCCTACAATGAGCAGTTCTTC. Translating it yields CASSQDGERTFSYNEQFF. The chain has TRBV4-1 and TRBJ2-1, with D possibly called TRBD1 or TRBD2 (5 bases each). The ends were cut back, 0 bases at V and 0 bases at J, with 15 bases in the middle. Germline CDR1 reads MGHRA; CDR2 reads YSYEKL. This CDR3 is built from 18 residues.